Presented here are 13 T cell receptor beta chains from one specimen sequenced in a study of T cells after yellow fever vaccination. Via MiXCR, TCRdb re-called the 5' RACE reads, giving one row per CDR3 protein. The sample records approximately 93,000 distinct CDR3 sequences, around 5.8% being singletons. The sample in question was CD8+ T cells sorted from PBMCs, obtained 10 days after the yellow fever booster vaccination. Source of these receptors: a man between 18 and 35 years old who received the YFV17D yellow fever vaccine.

The V call is TRBV7-9, the J call TRBJ2-7; weak D call: TRBD1 (5 bases). Germline V CDR1 and CDR2: SEHNR, FQNEAQ (reference sequence). The CDR3 runs to 13 residues. V dropped 5 bases and J dropped 2 bases, with 10 bases sitting between them. The CDR3 reads CASSRTPPYEQYF. CDR3 bases: TGTGCCAGCAGCCGGACACCCCCCTACGAGCAGTACTTC.

The table lists this clonotype with a few counts. The chain links TRBV9 to TRBJ2-1; 9 positions match TRBD2. With V trimmed by 0 bases and J by 8 bases, 9 bases remained unmatched. CDR1 is SGDLS and CDR2 is YYNGEE in the germline V gene. The CDR3 runs 16 residues. The CDR3 reads CASSVARGGASYEQFF. The CDR3 DNA sequence: TGTGCCAGCAGCGTAGCCCGCGGGGGGGCCTCGTATGAGCAGTTCTTC.

This clonotype has ten or more counts. The rearrangement links TRBV5-5 to TRBJ2-5, with D possibly TRBD2 on 5 matching bases. V lost 4 bases and J 7 bases, leaving 11 bases between the germline ends. The CDR3 extends over 12 amino acids. The germline CDR1 and CDR2 sequences are SGHKS and YYEKEE (reference sequence). CDR3 sequence (DNA): TGTGCCAGCAGCCTGGAGAGCGGGACCCAGTACTTC. Protein sequence: CASSLESGTQYF.

J is TRBJ2-3 and V is TRBV6-2 or TRBV6-3, with D possibly being TRBD2 (5 bases). V lost 8 bases and J lost 4, with 19 bases in between. Germline values: CDR1 MNHEY, CDR2 SVGEGT. This CDR3 has 15 residues. The CDR3 DNA sequence: TGTGCCAGCGTCGGTACTCTACTAGGAGCAGATACGCAGTATTTT. Its translation is CASVGTLLGADTQYF.

Ten or more counts support this clonotype. This chain links TRBV6-2 or TRBV6-3 with TRBJ2-2; 11 bases are a match to TRBD1. The CDR3 contains 16 residues. Germline V gene data show CDR1 as MNHEY and CDR2 as SVGEGT. CDR3 sequence: CASRNPGQGDTGELFF. CDR3 in DNA: TGTGCAAGCCGGAACCCGGGACAGGGGGACACCGGGGAGCTGTTTTTT.

V usage is TRBV12-3 or TRBV12-4 and J usage is TRBJ2-5, with D unclear. This CDR3 spans 14 amino acids. V was trimmed by 1 base and J by 5 bases, leaving 11 bases between them. The CDR3 protein is CASSLGSGFETQYF. Here the CDR3 DNA reads TGTGCCAGCAGTTTAGGGTCCGGGTTCGAGACCCAGTACTTC.

The chain recombines TRBV12-3 or TRBV12-4 with TRBJ2-2; D possibly corresponds to TRBD1 (6 bases). V gave up 6 bases and J gave up 1 base, with 9 bases separating them. The CDR3 is made up of 14 amino acids. The CDR3 nucleotides are TGTGCCAGCAGCGAGACAGGGAACACCGGGGAGCTGTTTTTT. This encodes CASSETGNTGELFF.

V usage is TRBV27 and J usage is TRBJ2-3, with D unresolved. Germline V gives CDR1 MNHEY, CDR2 SMNVEV (reference sequence). CDR3 length: 15 amino acids. Trimming shortened V by 5 bases and J by 6 bases, and 18 bases separated the two germline ends. CDR3 nucleotide sequence: TGTGCCAGCAGTCCGATGACTCGCTTATTGGATACGCAGTATTTT. Amino acids: CASSPMTRLLDTQYF.

This clonotype was counted many times. The CDR3: CASSLVTSTDTQYF. The CDR3 DNA sequence: TGCGCCAGCAGCTTGGTCACTAGCACAGATACGCAGTATTTT. The genes are TRBV5-1 and TRBJ2-3; D is undetermined. V dropped 0 bases and J dropped 0 bases, with 5 bases sitting between them. CDR1 and CDR2 (germline): SGHRS, YFSETQ. This CDR3 has 14 residues. Full variable domain (outside the CDR3, taken from reference TRBV5-1 and TRBJ2-3): KAGVTQTPRYLIKTRGQQVTLSCSPISGHRSVSWYQQTPGQGLQFLFEYFSETQRNKGNFPGRFSGRQFSNSRSEMNVSTLELGDSALYLCASSLVTSTDTQYFGPGTRLTVL.

This clonotype was counted ten times or more. This chain uses TRBV20-1 with TRBJ2-3; weak D call: TRBD2 (5 bases). Germline CDR1 reads DFQATT; CDR2 reads SNEGSKA (reference sequence). The CDR3 covers 17 residues. V dropped 3 bases and J dropped 0 bases, with 19 bases sitting between them. The CDR3 sequence: CSARSALGVGSTDTQYF. The CDR3 bases are TGCAGTGCTAGGAGTGCCCTCGGGGTGGGGAGCACAGATACGCAGTATTTT.

This clonotype was seen a handful of times. This chain joins TRBV19 and TRBJ1-6; 9 bases align to TRBD1. Per the germline V gene, CDR1 is LNHDA and CDR2 is SQIVND (reference sequence). This CDR3 is 14 amino acids long. V lost 5 bases to trimming and J lost 9 bases; unmatched junction nucleotides: 5. The CDR3 DNA sequence: TGTGCCAGTAGTCCAGAGACAGGGGGTTCACCCCTCCACTTT. This gives the protein CASSPETGGSPLHF.

This clonotype was observed a handful of times. CDR3 sequence (DNA): TGTGCCAGCAGACATGGGACTAGCGGGGGGGAAAGCTCCTACGAGCAGTACGTC. Protein sequence: CASRHGTSGGESSYEQYV. This sequence joins TRBV7-9 and TRBJ2-7, with 16 bases lining up with TRBD2. Germline V lookup: CDR1 SEHNR, CDR2 FQNEAQ (reference sequence). The CDR3 contains 18 residues. The V and J ends lost 6 bases and 0 bases, in that order; junction bases with no gene match: 8.

V and J are TRBV13 and TRBJ2-5; TRBD1 aligns across 7 bases. The germline V gene encodes CDR1 PRHDT and CDR2 FYEKMQ (reference sequence). This CDR3 has 15 residues. The J segment lost 1 base and the V segment lost 5 bases, leaving 7 bases of the junction unmatched. CDR3 in DNA: TGTGCCAGCAGCGACCGGGACAGTCCCCAAGAGACCCAGTACTTC. It translates to CASSDRDSPQETQYF.